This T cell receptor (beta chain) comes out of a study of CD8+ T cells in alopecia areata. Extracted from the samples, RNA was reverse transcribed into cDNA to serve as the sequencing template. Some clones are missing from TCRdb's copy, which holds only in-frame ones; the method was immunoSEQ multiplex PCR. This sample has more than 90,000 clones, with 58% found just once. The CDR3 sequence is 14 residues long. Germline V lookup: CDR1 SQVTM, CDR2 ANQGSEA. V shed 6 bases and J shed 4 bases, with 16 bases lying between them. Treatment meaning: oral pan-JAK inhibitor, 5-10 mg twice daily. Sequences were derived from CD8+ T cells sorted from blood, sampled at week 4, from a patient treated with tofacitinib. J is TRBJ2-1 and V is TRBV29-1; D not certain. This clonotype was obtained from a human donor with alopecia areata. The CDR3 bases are TGCAGCGTCGAACCCGGTTCGTTATACAATGAGCAGTTCTTC. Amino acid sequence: CSVEPGSLYNEQFF.